The 32 T cell receptor beta chains listed next were all sequenced from one sample in a study of T cell repertoires in cytomegalovirus infection. MiXCR was run by TCRdb on the reads, yielding one entry per CDR3 protein. The table records about 890,000 distinct CDR3 sequences, around 32% of them present only once. No cognate antigen is known for these TCRs. The input for sequencing was cultured CD8+ T cells from PBMCs, taken from culture after CMV antigen stimulation. The receptor set was obtained from a human donor in good health (CMV status not recorded). Some clones in this sample may be carry-over from other donors' samples.

The CDR3 here is CASRFVDSLSGNTIYF. The CDR3 nucleotides are TGTGCCAGCAGATTCGTGGACAGTCTCTCTGGAAACACCATATATTTT. The chain employs TRBV6-6 and TRBJ1-3; the D gene is possibly TRBD1 (6 bases). The germline V and J ends were trimmed by 6 bases and 0 bases, with 15 bases remaining between them. This CDR3 spans 16 amino acids. CDR1 and CDR2 from the germline V gene are MNHNY and SVGAGI (reference sequence).

The chain uses TRBV6-5 and TRBJ2-2; D might be TRBD1 or TRBD2, each matching 6 bases. Germline CDR1 reads MNHEY; CDR2 reads SVGAGI. The CDR3 extends over 16 amino acids. V was clipped by 5 bases and J by 4 bases, with 17 bases between them. For the CDR3, the DNA is TGTGCCAGCAGTCACCAGGGGCTAGCGAGCACCGGGGAGCTGTTTTTT. Translating it yields CASSHQGLASTGELFF.

Only a few counts were recorded for this clonotype. J is TRBJ2-7 and V is TRBV5-6, with D perhaps matching TRBD1 or TRBD2 (5 bases each). Germline loops: CDR1 SGHDT, CDR2 YYEEEE. This CDR3 contains 14 residues. The V end was cut by 0 bases, the J end by 0 bases, with 7 bases between. The CDR3: CASSLAGTSYEQYF. In DNA form, the CDR3 reads TGTGCCAGCAGCTTGGCGGGGACCTCCTACGAGCAGTACTTC.

This clonotype was seen more than once but under ten times. The V call is TRBV5-4, the J call TRBJ2-7; D remains ambiguous. This CDR3 comprises 12 residues. Trimming stripped 0 bases from V and 5 bases from J, with 6 bases between. CDR1 SGHNT and CDR2 YYREEE come from the germline V gene (reference sequence). The DNA for the CDR3 is TGTGCCAGCAGCTTGGAAACCGACGAGCAGTACTTC. It yields the protein CASSLETDEQYF.

The rearrangement joins TRBV29-1 to TRBJ1-2; the D is unclear. The ends were cut back, 1 base at V and 5 bases at J, with 8 bases in the middle. CDR1 and CDR2 from the germline V gene are SQVTM and ANQGSEA. CDR3 length equals 12 residues. CDR3 sequence (DNA): TGCAGCGTTGAAGTGGGCGGGTATGGCTACACCTTC. This codes for CSVEVGGYGYTF.

In its sample, this clonotype was seen many times. J is TRBJ1-5 and V is TRBV7-8; D gene uncertain. Germline CDR1 and CDR2: SGHVS and FQNEAQ. There are 13 residues in the CDR3. V was shortened by 2 bases and J by 6 bases, with 8 bases between the two germline ends. The CDR3 DNA is TGTGCCAGCAGCTTAAGTGGGAGTCAGCCCCAGCATTTT. Translation: CASSLSGSQPQHF.

J is TRBJ2-5 and V is TRBV5-1; D could derive from TRBD1 or TRBD2 (6 bases each). Germline-derived CDR1 and CDR2 are SGHRS and YFSETQ. CDR3 length equals 17 residues. V dropped 3 bases and J dropped 0 bases, with 18 bases sitting between them. Written as DNA, the CDR3 is TGCGCCAGCAGCTCCCCCCGGGGGCGGGGTAACCAAGAGACCCAGTACTTC. This encodes CASSSPRGRGNQETQYF.

The table lists this clonotype with many counts. The J gene is TRBJ2-5, the V gene TRBV7-6, with 8 bases fitting TRBD2. Trimming at V came to 5 bases and at J to 1 base, leaving 9 bases not matched to a gene. The CDR3 loop spans 16 amino acids. Germline CDR1 and CDR2: SGHVS and FNYEAQ. CDR3 sequence reads: CASSTGLASPQETQYF. The CDR3 region has the DNA TGTGCCAGCAGCACCGGACTAGCCTCCCCCCAAGAGACCCAGTACTTC.

The sample holds a few counts of this clonotype. The chain combines TRBV6-1 with TRBJ1-1; D unclear. CDR1 and CDR2 (germline): MNHNS, SASEGT. The CDR3 extends over 13 amino acids. V lost 4 bases to trimming and J lost 11 bases, with 17 bases between them. The CDR3: CASSGHLGIDAFF. For the CDR3, the DNA is TGTGCCAGCAGTGGTCATCTAGGGATTGACGCTTTCTTT.

This clonotype was seen a handful of times. The J gene is TRBJ1-4, the V gene TRBV11-3, with 10 bases matching TRBD1. V dropped 5 bases and J dropped 4; count of bases not matched to a gene: 4. The CDR3 is 15 residues long. Germline assignment: CDR1 SGHNT and CDR2 YENEEA. CDR3 loop: CASSTRTGGNEKLFF. As DNA, the CDR3 is TGTGCCAGCAGCACACGGACAGGGGGTAATGAAAAACTGTTTTTT.

The V and J genes are TRBV4-1 and TRBJ2-5, with D possibly being TRBD1 or TRBD2 (6 bases each). V lost 1 base and J 7 bases, leaving 16 bases between the germline ends. CDR3 length: 15 amino acids. Per germline, CDR1 MGHRA and CDR2 YSYEKL. CDR3 DNA: TGCGCCAGCAGCCAAGTCACCGAAGGGGGAGGGACCCAGTACTTC. Its translation: CASSQVTEGGGTQYF.

The V and J genes are TRBV6-6 and TRBJ2-1; possible D gene TRBD2, 6 bases. Germline-derived CDR1 and CDR2 are MNHNY and SVGAGI (reference sequence). The CDR3 extends over 17 amino acids. The germline V and J ends were trimmed by 4 bases and 4 bases, with 20 bases remaining between them. The CDR3 protein is CASSSSSGTYLYNEQFF. The CDR3, as DNA: TGTGCCAGCAGTTCCTCATCCGGGACTTATCTATACAATGAGCAGTTCTTC.

This clonotype was observed at least ten times. The chain is built from TRBV7-6 and TRBJ2-2, with 11 positions matching TRBD2. The V gene end was trimmed by 2 bases and the J gene end by 5 bases; junction bases not matched to a gene: 1. The germline V gene encodes CDR1 SGHVS and CDR2 FNYEAQ. This CDR3 contains 15 residues. For the CDR3, the DNA is TGTGCCAGCAGCTTAACTAGCGGGGGAACCGGGGAGCTGTTTTTT. Encoded protein: CASSLTSGGTGELFF.

The table lists this clonotype with a few counts. Written as DNA, the CDR3 is TGTGCCAGCAGTGAAGGGGGGACAGGGGGCCTTAACACTGAAGCTTTCTTT. Amino acid sequence: CASSEGGTGGLNTEAFF. This chain uses TRBV5-6 with TRBJ1-1; 12 bases line up with TRBD1. Germline assignment: CDR1 SGHDT and CDR2 YYEEEE. With 5 bases clipped from V and 2 bases from J, the junction kept 10 bases outside the gene matches. The CDR3 spans 17 residues.

The sample holds one count of this clonotype. This rearrangement joins TRBV5-6 to TRBJ1-5, with D possibly matching TRBD1 (5 bases). V was pared by 5 bases and J by 4 bases, with 16 bases between. CDR3 length equals 15 residues. CDR1 is SGHDT, CDR2 YYEEEE, per germline. The CDR3 DNA reads TGTGCCAGCAGTCGCGGTTTTGGGGGGAATCAGCCCCAGCATTTT. Its protein product is CASSRGFGGNQPQHF.

This sequence joins TRBV20-1 and TRBJ2-5; TRBD1 aligns across 8 bases. The CDR3 is 14 amino acids. Germline CDR1 DFQATT, CDR2 SNEGSKA (reference sequence). V gave up 4 bases and J gave up 4 bases; unmatched junction bases: 8. CDR3 nucleotides: TGCAGTGCTATGGACAGGGCGGCGGGAGAGACCCAGTACTTC. Translating gives CSAMDRAAGETQYF.

On this clonotype: A much bigger clone sits one base away, suggesting this may be a read error. The chain links TRBV7-6 to TRBJ2-3, with TRBD1 identical over 8 bases. V lost 10 bases and J lost 4; bases outside the gene matches: 10. This CDR3 spans 14 amino acids. The germline V gene has CDR1 SGHVS and CDR2 FNYEAQ. The CDR3 DNA is TGTGCCAACAGTCTGGACAGGGCGGCAGATACGCAGTATTTT. This codes for CANSLDRAADTQYF.

Ten or more counts support this clonotype. The chain couples TRBV7-9 to TRBJ2-5; 7 bases line up with TRBD2. Germline assignment: CDR1 SEHNR and CDR2 FQNEAQ (reference sequence). The CDR3 length is 16 residues. The junction had 9 bases not matched to a gene; V was cut back by 1 base and J by 4 bases. DNA for the CDR3: TGTGCCAGCAGCTTAGTCTATTCCGGGGGGAGAGAGACCCAGTACTTC. This translates into CASSLVYSGGRETQYF.

J is TRBJ2-2 and V is TRBV5-1, with a weak D call TRBD2 (5 bases). Germline CDR1 is SGHRS and CDR2 is YFSETQ. The CDR3 is 16 residues long. V gave up 0 bases and J gave up 5 bases, with 14 bases separating them. For the CDR3, the DNA is TGCGCCAGCAGCTTGGCCGTCGGACTCCCGACCGGGGAGCTGTTTTTT. Its protein is CASSLAVGLPTGELFF. Using reference TRBV5-1 and TRBJ2-2 for the parts outside the CDR3, the full variable domain is KAGVTQTPRYLIKTRGQQVTLSCSPISGHRSVSWYQQTPGQGLQFLFEYFSETQRNKGNFPGRFSGRQFSNSRSEMNVSTLELGDSALYLCASSLAVGLPTGELFFGEGSRLTVL.

In its sample, this clonotype was seen a few times. This chain links TRBV4-1 with TRBJ1-1; D gene uncertain. V was shortened by 0 bases and J by 6 bases, with 8 bases between the two germline ends. In germline, CDR1 is MGHRA, CDR2 YSYEKL. The CDR3 contains 13 residues. CDR3 in amino acids: CASSQEGRAEAFF. In nucleotides, the CDR3 is TGCGCCAGCAGCCAAGAGGGCCGAGCTGAAGCTTTCTTT.

This clonotype was observed a handful of times. This chain links TRBV2 with TRBJ2-3; D is perhaps TRBD2 (7 bases). Germline-derived CDR1 and CDR2 are SNHLY and FYNNEI. Trimming cost V 6 bases and J 1 base, with 14 bases left between them. The CDR3 loop spans 15 amino acids. The CDR3 DNA reads as TGTGCCAGCAGCTTCGGGGGGCAGGGCACAGATACGCAGTATTTT. It encodes CASSFGGQGTDTQYF.

The chain links TRBV5-1 to TRBJ2-3; D call uncertain. The CDR3 extends over 16 amino acids. Looked up from germline, CDR1 is SGHRS and CDR2 is YFSETQ. Deletions cut 0 bases from V and 4 bases from J, with 15 bases between. The chain's CDR3 is CASSLVGLNGADTQYF. DNA of the CDR3: TGCGCCAGCAGCTTGGTTGGGCTAAACGGCGCAGATACGCAGTATTTT.

This clonotype was observed many times. The chain employs TRBV6-6 and TRBJ2-2, with 8 bases identical to TRBD1. Germline CDR1 reads MNHNY; CDR2 reads SVGAGI (reference sequence). Trimming at V came to 10 bases and at J to 6 bases, leaving 16 bases not matched to a gene. The CDR3 is 16 residues long. In nucleotides, the CDR3 is TGTGCCACCTACACAAGGGGACAGGAAGACCCCGGGGAGCTGTTTTTT. It is translated as CATYTRGQEDPGELFF.

This clonotype has more than one count but fewer than ten. The chain is built from TRBV4-3 and TRBJ2-5, with 8 bases lining up with TRBD2. From germline, CDR1 is LGHNA and CDR2 YSLEER. This CDR3 has 15 amino acids. V was pared by 3 bases and J by 4 bases, with 7 bases of the junction left unmatched. In DNA, the CDR3 is TGCGCCAGCAGCCAGGACGCGGGGGGCGCAGAGACCCAGTACTTC. Residues: CASSQDAGGAETQYF.

V and J are TRBV5-1 and TRBJ2-7, with 7 nucleotides matching TRBD1. The germline gives CDR1 SGHRS, CDR2 YFSETQ. J was trimmed by 1 base and V by 3 bases; bases with no gene match: 4. The CDR3 runs 14 residues. CDR3 sequence reads: CASSWDSESYEQYF. The CDR3 nucleotides read TGCGCCAGCAGCTGGGACAGCGAGTCCTACGAGCAGTACTTC.

V is TRBV3-1 and J is TRBJ1-2, with D perhaps matching TRBD1 (6 bases). Germline V CDR1 and CDR2: LGHDT, YNNKEL (reference sequence). With 0 bases removed from V and 4 bases from J, the gap between germline ends came to 18 bases. The CDR3 is made up of 17 amino acids. CDR3 sequence reads: CASSQDWSRTAFYGYTF. The CDR3 DNA reads TGTGCCAGCAGCCAAGATTGGTCGAGGACAGCTTTCTATGGCTACACCTTC.

The CDR3 sequence: CATTTRPGPASNEQFF. Here the CDR3 DNA reads TGTGCCACCACCACAAGACCGGGACCAGCGTCCAATGAGCAGTTCTTC. The chain couples TRBV15 to TRBJ2-1; D is possibly TRBD1 or TRBD2 (5 bases each). Germline V gene data show CDR1 as LNHNV and CDR2 as YYDKDF (reference sequence). This CDR3 comprises 16 residues. Trimming removed 7 bases at V and 6 bases at J, with 22 bases between.

There are many counts of this clonotype. This sequence joins TRBV7-2 and TRBJ2-7; D is undetermined. Trimming stripped 3 bases from V and 5 bases from J, with 23 bases between. The CDR3 has 17 residues. Germline values: CDR1 SGHTA, CDR2 FQGNSA. CDR3 DNA: TGTGCCAGCAGCTTGAAAGGGCCACTGGAAGATTCTAACGAGCAGTACGTC. This sequence encodes CASSLKGPLEDSNEQYV.

This clonotype occurred a few times. V gene TRBV12-3 or TRBV12-4 combines with J gene TRBJ2-7; D possibly corresponds to TRBD2 (5 bases). The V end lost 3 bases, the J end lost 3 bases, and 15 bases lay between the germline ends. This CDR3 region has 15 residues. CDR3 residues: CASSFTGSRFYEQYF. Written as DNA, the CDR3 is TGTGCCAGCAGTTTTACGGGATCCCGATTCTACGAGCAGTACTTC.

Remarks on this clonotype: This sequence may be a read error, since a much larger clone differs from it by one base. The rearrangement links TRBV10-3 to TRBJ1-5, with 7 positions matching TRBD1. The germline gives CDR1 ENHRY, CDR2 SYGVKD. The length of the CDR3 is 13 residues. In nucleotides, the CDR3 is TGTGCCATCCGACAGGGAGCTAATCAGCCCAAGCATTTT. Translated: CAIRQGANQPKHF.

In this sample, this clonotype turned up many times. This chain uses TRBV6-5 with TRBJ2-3; 13 bases align to TRBD2. The CDR3 extends over 19 amino acids. The germline V gene encodes CDR1 MNHEY and CDR2 SVGAGI. After removal of 1 base from V and 0 bases from J, the junction contained 7 bases not matched to a gene. CDR3 DNA: TGTGCCAGCAGTTACTTCGGACTAGCGGGGGACGCTAGCACAGATACGCAGTATTTT. It codes for CASSYFGLAGDASTDTQYF.

This chain links TRBV27 with TRBJ2-1; D is possibly TRBD2 (6 bases). Trimming removed 5 bases from V and 9 bases from J, with 17 bases in between. The CDR3 runs to 14 residues. The germline gives CDR1 MNHEY, CDR2 SMNVEV (reference sequence). The CDR3 loop is CASSPRLVFTEQFF. CDR3 DNA sequence: TGTGCCAGCAGTCCCCGACTAGTTTTTACTGAGCAGTTCTTC.